This T cell receptor (beta chain) was sequenced in a study of blood T cells in healthy people across ages. Then a second PCR, running roughly 7 to 11 cycles, was carried out with a sample-barcoded 5' primer and a J-beta primer mix. TCRdb called the 5' RACE reads again in MiXCR, with one record for every CDR3 protein. The profile shows approximately 1.5 million distinct CDR3 sequences, about 32% of them singletons. This clonotype was seen more than once but under ten times. There are 12 residues in the CDR3. The V end was cut by 5 bases, the J end by 6 bases, with 11 bases between. Germline V gene data show CDR1 as DFQATT and CDR2 as SNEGSKA (reference sequence).

The sample taken for sequencing was blood. This chain links TRBV20-1 with TRBJ1-5; tentatively, D is TRBD1 (5 bases). This sequence was found in a woman aged 30 to 39 in good health. CDR3 residues: CSAGRVGQPQHF. The CDR3 DNA is TGCAGTGCTGGCAGGGTGGGTCAGCCCCAGCATTTT.